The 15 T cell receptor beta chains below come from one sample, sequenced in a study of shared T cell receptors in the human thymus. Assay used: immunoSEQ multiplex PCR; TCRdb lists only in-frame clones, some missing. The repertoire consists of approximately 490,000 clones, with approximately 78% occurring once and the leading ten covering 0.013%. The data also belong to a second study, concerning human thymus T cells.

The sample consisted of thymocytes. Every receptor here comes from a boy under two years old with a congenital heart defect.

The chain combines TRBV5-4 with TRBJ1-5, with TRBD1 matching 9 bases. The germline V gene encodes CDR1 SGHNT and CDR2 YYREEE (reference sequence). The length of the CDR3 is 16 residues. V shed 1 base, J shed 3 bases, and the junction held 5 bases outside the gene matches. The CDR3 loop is CASSLLGQGYNQPQHF. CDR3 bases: TGTGCCAGCAGCTTGTTGGGACAGGGCTACAATCAGCCCCAGCATTTT.

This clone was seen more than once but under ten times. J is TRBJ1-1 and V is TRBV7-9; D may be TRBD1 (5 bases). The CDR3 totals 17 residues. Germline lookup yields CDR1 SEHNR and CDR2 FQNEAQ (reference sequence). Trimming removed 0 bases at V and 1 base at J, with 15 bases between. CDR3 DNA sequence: TGTGCCAGCAGCTTAGCTGGCAGTCACAGGCCGAACACTGAAGCTTTCTTT. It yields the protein CASSLAGSHRPNTEAFF.

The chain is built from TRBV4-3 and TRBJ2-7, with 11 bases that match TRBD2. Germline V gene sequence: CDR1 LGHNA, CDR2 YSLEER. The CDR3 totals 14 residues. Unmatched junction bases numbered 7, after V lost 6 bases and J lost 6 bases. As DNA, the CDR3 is TGCGCCAGCAGATTCACTAGCGGGAGCCCCGAGCAGTACTTC. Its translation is CASRFTSGSPEQYF.

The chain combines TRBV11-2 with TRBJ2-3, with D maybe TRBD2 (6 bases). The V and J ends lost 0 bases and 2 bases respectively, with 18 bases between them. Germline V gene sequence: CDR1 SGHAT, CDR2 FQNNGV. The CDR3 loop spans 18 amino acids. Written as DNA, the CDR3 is TGTGCCAGCAGCTTAGAATCCCTCGGGAGCCCCTCCACAGATACGCAGTATTTT. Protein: CASSLESLGSPSTDTQYF.

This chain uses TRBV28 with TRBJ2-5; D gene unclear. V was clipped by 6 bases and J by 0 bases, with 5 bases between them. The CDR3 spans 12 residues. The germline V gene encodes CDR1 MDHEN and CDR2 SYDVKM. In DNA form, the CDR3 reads TGTGCCAGCAGCCTATACCAAGAGACCCAGTACTTC. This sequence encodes CASSLYQETQYF.

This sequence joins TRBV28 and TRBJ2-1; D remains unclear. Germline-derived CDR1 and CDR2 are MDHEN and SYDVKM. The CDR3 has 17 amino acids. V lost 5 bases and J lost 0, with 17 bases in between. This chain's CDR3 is CASSLMPRLSSYNEQFF. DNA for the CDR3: TGTGCCAGCAGTCTCATGCCCCGACTTAGCTCCTACAATGAGCAGTTCTTC.

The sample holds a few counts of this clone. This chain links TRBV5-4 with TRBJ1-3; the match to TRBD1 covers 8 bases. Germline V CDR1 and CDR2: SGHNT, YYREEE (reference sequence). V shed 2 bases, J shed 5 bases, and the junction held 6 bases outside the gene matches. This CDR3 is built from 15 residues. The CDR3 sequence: CASSFTDRGRNTIYF. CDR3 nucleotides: TGTGCCAGCAGCTTTACCGACAGGGGCAGAAACACCATATATTTT.

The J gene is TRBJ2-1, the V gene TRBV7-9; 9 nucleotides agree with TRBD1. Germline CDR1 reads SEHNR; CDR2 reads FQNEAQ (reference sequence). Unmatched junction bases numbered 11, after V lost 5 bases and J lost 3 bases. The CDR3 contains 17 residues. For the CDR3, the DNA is TGTGCCAGCAGCCCTAGAAGGGACAGGGAAATCTACAATGAGCAGTTCTTC. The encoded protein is CASSPRRDREIYNEQFF.

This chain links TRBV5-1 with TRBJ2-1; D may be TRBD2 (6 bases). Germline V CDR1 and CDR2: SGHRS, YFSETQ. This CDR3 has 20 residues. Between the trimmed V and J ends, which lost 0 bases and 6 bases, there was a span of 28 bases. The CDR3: CASSLEVGAGGIFTANEQFF. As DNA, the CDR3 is TGCGCCAGCAGCTTGGAAGTGGGTGCTGGGGGGATATTCACAGCCAATGAGCAGTTCTTC.

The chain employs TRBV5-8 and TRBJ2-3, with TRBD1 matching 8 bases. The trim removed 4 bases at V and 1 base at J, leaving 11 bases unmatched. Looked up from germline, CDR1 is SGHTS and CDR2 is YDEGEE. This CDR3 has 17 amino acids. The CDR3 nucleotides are TGTGCCAGCAGCCAACCTGCGGACAGGGATGGCACAGATACGCAGTATTTT. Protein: CASSQPADRDGTDTQYF. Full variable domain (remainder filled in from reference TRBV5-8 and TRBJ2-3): EAGVTQSPTHLIKTRGQQATLRCSPISGHTSVYWYQQALGLGLQFLLWYDEGEERNRGNFPPRFSGRQFPNYSSELNVNALELEDSALYLCASSQPADRDGTDTQYFGPGTRLTVL.

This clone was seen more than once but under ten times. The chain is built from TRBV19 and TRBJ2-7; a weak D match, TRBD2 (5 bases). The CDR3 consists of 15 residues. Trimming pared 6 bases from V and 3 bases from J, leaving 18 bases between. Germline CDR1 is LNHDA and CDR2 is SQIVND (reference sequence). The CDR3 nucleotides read TGTGCCAGTAGAAAGAGGGCAGCCCGAGACTACGAGCAGTACTTC. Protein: CASRKRAARDYEQYF.

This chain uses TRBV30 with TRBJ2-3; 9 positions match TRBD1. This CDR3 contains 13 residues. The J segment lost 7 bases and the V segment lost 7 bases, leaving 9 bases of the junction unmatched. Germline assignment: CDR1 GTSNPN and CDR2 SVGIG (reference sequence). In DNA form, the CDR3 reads TGTGCCTTATCGGGACAGGGAGTAAATACGCAGTATTTT. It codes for CALSGQGVNTQYF.

CDR3 nucleotide sequence: TGTGCCTGTAAAACTGAAACCTGGGCCAACGTCCTGACTTTC. It encodes CACKTETWANVLTF. The chain is built from TRBV30 and TRBJ2-6; D gene ambiguous. This CDR3 has 14 amino acids. CDR1 and CDR2 from the germline V gene are GTSNPN and SVGIG (reference sequence). Between the trimmed V and J ends, which lost 6 bases and 5 bases, there was a span of 14 bases.

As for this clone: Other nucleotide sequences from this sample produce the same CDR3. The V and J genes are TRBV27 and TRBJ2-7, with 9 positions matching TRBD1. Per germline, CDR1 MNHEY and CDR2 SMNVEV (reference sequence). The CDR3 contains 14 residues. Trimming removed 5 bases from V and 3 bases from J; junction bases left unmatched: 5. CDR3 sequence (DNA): TGTGCCAGCAGTCCCCGACAGGGGGTCTACGAGCAGTACTTC. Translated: CASSPRQGVYEQYF.

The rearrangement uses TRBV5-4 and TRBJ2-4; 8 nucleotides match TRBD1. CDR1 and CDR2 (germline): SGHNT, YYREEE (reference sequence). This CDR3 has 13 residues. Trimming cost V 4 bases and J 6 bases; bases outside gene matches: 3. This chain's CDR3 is CASSRGQGNIQYF. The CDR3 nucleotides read TGTGCCAGCAGCCGTGGACAGGGAAACATTCAGTACTTC.